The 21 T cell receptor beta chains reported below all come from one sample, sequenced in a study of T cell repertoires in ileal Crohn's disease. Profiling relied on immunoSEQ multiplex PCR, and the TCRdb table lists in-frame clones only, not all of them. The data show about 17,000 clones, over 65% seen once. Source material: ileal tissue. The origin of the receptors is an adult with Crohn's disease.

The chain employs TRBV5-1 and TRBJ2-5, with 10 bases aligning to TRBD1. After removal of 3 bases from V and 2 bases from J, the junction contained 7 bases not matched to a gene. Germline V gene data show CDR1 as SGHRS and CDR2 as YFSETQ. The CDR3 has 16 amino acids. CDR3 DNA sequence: TGCGCCAGCAGCTCGGTAGGGGGACAGGGGCAAGAGACCCAGTACTTC. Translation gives CASSSVGGQGQETQYF.

CDR3 in DNA: TGTGCCAGCAGCTCGGGACAGCATAACACTGAAGCTTTCTTT. Its translation: CASSSGQHNTEAFF. This chain connects TRBV7-9 to TRBJ1-1, with 7 positions matching TRBD1. Germline CDR1 reads SEHNR; CDR2 reads FQNEAQ (reference sequence). V shed 4 bases, J shed 2 bases, and the junction held 4 bases outside the gene matches. The length of the CDR3 is 14 residues.

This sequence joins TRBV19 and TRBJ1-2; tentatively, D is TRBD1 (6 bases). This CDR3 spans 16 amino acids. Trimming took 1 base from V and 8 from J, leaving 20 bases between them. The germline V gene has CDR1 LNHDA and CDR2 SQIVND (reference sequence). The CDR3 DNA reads TGTGCCAGTAGTATAGTGGCCCCGACAGGCTCTAACGGCTACACCTTC. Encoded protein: CASSIVAPTGSNGYTF.

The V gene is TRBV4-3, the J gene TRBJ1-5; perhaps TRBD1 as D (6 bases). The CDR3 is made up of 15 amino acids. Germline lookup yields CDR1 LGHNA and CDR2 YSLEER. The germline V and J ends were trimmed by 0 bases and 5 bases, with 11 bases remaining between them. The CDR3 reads CASSQEAGAYQPQHF. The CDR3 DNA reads TGCGCCAGCAGCCAAGAAGCGGGGGCATATCAGCCCCAGCATTTT.

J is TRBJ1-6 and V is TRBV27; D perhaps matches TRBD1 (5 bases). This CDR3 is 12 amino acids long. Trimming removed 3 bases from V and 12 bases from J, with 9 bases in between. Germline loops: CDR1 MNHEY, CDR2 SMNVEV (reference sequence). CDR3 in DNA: TGTGCCAGCAGTTTGGAGGGACGACCCCTCCACTTT. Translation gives CASSLEGRPLHF.

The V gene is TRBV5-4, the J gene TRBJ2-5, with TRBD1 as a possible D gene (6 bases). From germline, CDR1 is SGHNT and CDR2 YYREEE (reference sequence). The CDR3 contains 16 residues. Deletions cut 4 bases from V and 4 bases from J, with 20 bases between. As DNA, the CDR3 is TGTGCCAGCAGCCCGACGGCAGGGGATAGGGGAGAGACCCAGTACTTC. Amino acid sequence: CASSPTAGDRGETQYF.

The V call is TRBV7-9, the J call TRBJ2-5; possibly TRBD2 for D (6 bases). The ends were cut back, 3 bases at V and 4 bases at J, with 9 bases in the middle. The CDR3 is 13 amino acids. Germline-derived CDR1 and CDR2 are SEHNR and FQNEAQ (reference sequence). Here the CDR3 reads CASSFAGRETQYF. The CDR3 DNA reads TGTGCCAGCAGCTTCGCGGGGAGAGAGACCCAGTACTTC.

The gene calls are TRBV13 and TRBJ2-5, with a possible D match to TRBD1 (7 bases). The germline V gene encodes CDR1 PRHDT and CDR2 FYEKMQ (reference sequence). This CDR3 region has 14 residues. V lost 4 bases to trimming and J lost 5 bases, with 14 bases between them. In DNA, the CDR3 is TGTGCCAGCAGCTCGCAGGGGGGCCCGGAGACCCAGTACTTC. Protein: CASSSQGGPETQYF. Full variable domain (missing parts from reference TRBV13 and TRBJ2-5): AAGVIQSPRHLIKEKRETATLKCYPIPRHDTVYWYQQGPGQDPQFLISFYEKMQSDKGSIPDRFSAQQFSDYHSELNMSSLELGDSALYFCASSSQGGPETQYFGPGTRLLVL.

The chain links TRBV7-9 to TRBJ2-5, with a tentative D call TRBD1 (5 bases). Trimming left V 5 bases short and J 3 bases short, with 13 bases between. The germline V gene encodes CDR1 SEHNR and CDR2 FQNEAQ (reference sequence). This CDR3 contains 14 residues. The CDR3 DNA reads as TGTGCCAGCAGCCCAGGCAGGGCCGAAGAGACCCAGTACTTC. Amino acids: CASSPGRAEETQYF. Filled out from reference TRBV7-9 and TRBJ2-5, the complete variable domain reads DTGVSQNPRHKITKRGQNVTFRCDPISEHNRLYWYRQTLGQGPEFLTYFQNEAQLEKSRLLSDRFSAERPKGSFSTLEIQRTEQGDSAMYLCASSPGRAEETQYFGPGTRLLVL.

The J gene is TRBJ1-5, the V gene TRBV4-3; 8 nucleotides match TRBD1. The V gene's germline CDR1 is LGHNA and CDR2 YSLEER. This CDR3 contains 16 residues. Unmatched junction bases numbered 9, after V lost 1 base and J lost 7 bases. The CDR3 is CASSQGTGLLRQPQHF. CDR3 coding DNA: TGCGCCAGCAGCCAAGGGACAGGGCTTCTGAGGCAGCCCCAGCATTTT.

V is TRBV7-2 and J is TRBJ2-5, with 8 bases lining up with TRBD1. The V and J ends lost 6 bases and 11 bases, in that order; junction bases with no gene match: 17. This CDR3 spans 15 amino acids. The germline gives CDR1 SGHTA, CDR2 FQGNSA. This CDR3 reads CASRPPGQGRGEQYF. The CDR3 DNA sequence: TGTGCCAGCAGACCGCCCGGACAGGGCAGAGGAGAACAGTACTTC.

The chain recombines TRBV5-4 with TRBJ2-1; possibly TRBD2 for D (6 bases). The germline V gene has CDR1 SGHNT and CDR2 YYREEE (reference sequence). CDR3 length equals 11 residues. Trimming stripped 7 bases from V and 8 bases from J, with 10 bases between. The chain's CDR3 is CASLRGDEQFF. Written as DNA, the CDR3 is TGTGCCAGCCTCCGCGGGGATGAGCAGTTCTTC.

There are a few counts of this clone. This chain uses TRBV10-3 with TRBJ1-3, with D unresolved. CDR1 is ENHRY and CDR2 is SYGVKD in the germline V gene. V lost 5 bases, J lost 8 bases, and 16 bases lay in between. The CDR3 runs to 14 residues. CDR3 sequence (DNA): TGTGCCATCAGTCCCCTCACCTCCCGGGACACCATATATTTT. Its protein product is CAISPLTSRDTIYF.

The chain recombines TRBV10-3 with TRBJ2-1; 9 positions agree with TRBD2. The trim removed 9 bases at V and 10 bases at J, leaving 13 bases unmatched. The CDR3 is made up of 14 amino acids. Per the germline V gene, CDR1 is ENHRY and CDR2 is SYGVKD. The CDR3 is CAISSGGSRAEQFF. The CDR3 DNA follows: TGTGCCATTTCCAGCGGGGGGTCGAGGGCCGAGCAGTTCTTC.

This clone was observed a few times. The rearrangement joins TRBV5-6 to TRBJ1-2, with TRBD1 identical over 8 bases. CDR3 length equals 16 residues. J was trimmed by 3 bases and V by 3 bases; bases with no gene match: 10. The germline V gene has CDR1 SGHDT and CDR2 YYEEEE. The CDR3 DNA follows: TGTGCCAGCAGCTCTTCCCCAGGGGGCAACGACTATGGCTACACCTTC. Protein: CASSSSPGGNDYGYTF.

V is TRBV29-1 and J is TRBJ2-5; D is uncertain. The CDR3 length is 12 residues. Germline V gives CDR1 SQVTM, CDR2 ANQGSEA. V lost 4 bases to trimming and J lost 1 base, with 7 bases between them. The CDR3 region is CSVVTAQETQYF. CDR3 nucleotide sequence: TGCAGCGTTGTCACAGCCCAAGAGACCCAGTACTTC.

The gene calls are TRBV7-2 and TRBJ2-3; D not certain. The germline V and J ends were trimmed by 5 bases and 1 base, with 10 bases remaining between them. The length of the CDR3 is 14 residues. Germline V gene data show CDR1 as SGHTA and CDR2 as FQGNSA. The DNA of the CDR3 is TGTGCCAGCAGCCCGTCAAGCGGCACAGATACGCAGTATTTT. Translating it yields CASSPSSGTDTQYF.

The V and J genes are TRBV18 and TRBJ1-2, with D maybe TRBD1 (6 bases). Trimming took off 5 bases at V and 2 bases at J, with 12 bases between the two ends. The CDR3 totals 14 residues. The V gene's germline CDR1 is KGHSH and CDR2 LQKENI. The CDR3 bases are TGTGCCAGCTCAGGGCGGACAGCCAACTATGGCTACACCTTC. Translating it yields CASSGRTANYGYTF. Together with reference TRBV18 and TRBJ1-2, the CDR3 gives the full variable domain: NAGVMQNPRHLVRRRGQEARLRCSPMKGHSHVYWYRQLPEEGLKFMVYLQKENIIDESGMPKERFSAEFPKEGPSILRIQQVVRGDSAAYFCASSGRTANYGYTFGSGTRLTVV.

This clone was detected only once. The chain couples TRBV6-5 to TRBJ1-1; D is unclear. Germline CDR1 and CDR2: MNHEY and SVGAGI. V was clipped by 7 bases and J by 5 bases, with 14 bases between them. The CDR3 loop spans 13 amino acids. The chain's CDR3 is CASIPRVSTEAFF. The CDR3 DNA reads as TGTGCCAGCATCCCGCGGGTATCGACTGAAGCTTTCTTT.

The CDR3 spells CASSPGLAAYEQYF. CDR3 in DNA: TGTGCCAGCAGCCCGGGACTAGCGGCCTACGAGCAGTACTTC. The V gene is TRBV5-5, the J gene TRBJ2-7, with 11 bases aligning to TRBD2. CDR3 length: 14 residues. The ends lost 4 bases at V and 2 bases at J; junction bases unmatched: 2. The germline V gene has CDR1 SGHKS and CDR2 YYEKEE (reference sequence).

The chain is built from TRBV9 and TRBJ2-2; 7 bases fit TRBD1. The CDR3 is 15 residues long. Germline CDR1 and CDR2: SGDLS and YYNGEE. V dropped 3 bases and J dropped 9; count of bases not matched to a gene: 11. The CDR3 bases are TGTGCCAGCAGCGCCCAATGGGACAGAATAAGGGAGCTGTTTTTT. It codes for CASSAQWDRIRELFF.